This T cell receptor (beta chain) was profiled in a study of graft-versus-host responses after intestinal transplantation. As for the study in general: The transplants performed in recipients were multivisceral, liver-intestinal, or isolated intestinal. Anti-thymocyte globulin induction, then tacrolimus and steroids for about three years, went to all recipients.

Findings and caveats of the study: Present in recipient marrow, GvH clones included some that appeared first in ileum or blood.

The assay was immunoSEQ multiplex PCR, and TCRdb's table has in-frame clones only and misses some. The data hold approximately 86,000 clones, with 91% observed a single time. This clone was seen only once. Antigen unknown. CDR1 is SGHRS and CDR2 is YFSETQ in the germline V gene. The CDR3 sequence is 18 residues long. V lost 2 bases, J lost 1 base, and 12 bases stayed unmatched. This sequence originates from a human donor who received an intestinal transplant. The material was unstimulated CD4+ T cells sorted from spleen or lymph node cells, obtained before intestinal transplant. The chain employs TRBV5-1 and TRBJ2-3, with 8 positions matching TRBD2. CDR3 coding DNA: TGCGCCAGCAGCTTAGGACCCCCGGGACTAGTGGGCACAGATACGCAGTATTTT. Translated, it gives CASSLGPPGLVGTDTQYF.